This T cell receptor (beta chain) is drawn from a study of T cell repertoires in cytomegalovirus infection. On the study more broadly: Peptides in the study included HLA-C-restricted and HLA-B-restricted CMV epitopes. Study-level results: In two of eight donors, the top clonotype was HLA-C-restricted CMV-specific. CMV carriers having the relevant HLA were flagged by cumulative public TCR beta family frequency.

Deletions cut 5 bases from V and 2 bases from J, with 8 bases between. CDR1 and CDR2 (germline): SGHVS, FNYEAQ. The CDR3 has 13 residues. Via MiXCR, TCRdb re-called the reads, giving one row per CDR3 protein. Among some 590,000 distinct CDR3 sequences listed, over 35% were seen once. A note on this clonotype: Its target is not known.

The chain has TRBV7-6 and TRBJ2-3, with a weak D call TRBD2 (6 bases). Material: cultured PBMCs, obtained from culture after CMV antigen stimulation. This clonotype was sampled from a human donor in good health (CMV status not recorded). Some clones in this sample may be carry-over from other donors' samples. CDR3: CASSGGYTDTQYF. For the CDR3, the DNA is TGTGCCAGCAGCGGGGGGTACACAGATACGCAGTATTTT.